Each of the 2 T cell receptor beta chains below was sequenced from the same sample in a study of blood T cell repertoires in COVID-19. Some clones are missing from TCRdb's copy, which holds only in-frame ones; the method was immunoSEQ multiplex PCR. The data contain 65,000 to 85,000 clones, approximately 79% of them singletons. Material: peripheral blood. The receptors stem from a woman over 75 with active or convalescent COVID-19.

This clone was seen a handful of times. The chain has TRBV3-1 (or the pseudogene TRBV3-2) and TRBJ2-4, with TRBD1 matching over 7 bases. The CDR3 covers 16 residues. V shed 0 bases and J 5 bases; nucleotides not matched to a gene: 7. The germline V gene has CDR1 LGHDT and CDR2 YNNKEL (reference sequence). The CDR3: CASSQELRDSQNIQYF. CDR3 DNA: TGTGCCAGCAGCCAAGAGCTCCGGGACAGCCAAAACATTCAGTACTTC.

This sequence joins TRBV2 and TRBJ2-2; TRBD1 might be the D (5 bases). Germline V gene data show CDR1 as SNHLY and CDR2 as FYNNEI. This CDR3 has 15 amino acids. Between the trimmed V and J ends, which lost 2 bases and 4 bases, there was a span of 11 bases. This CDR3 reads CASSESAGFTGELFF. The DNA for the CDR3 is TGTGCCAGCAGTGAATCGGCAGGGTTCACCGGGGAGCTGTTTTTT.